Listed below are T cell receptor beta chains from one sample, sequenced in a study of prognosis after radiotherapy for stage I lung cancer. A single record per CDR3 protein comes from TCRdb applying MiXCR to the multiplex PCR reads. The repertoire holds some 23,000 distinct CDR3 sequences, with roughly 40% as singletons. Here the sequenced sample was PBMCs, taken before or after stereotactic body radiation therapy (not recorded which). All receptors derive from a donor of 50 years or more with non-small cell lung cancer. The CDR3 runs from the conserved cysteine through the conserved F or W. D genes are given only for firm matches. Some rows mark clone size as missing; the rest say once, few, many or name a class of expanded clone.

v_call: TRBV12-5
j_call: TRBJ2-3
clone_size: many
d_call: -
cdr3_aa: CASGLSRGGGTDTQYF
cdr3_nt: TGTGCTAGTGGTTTGTCGAGGGGTGGGGGCACAGATACGCAGTATTTT

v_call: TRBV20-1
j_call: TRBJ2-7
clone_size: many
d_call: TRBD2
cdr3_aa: CSATRTSGAYEQYF
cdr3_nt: TGCAGTGCTACGAGGACTAGCGGGGCCTACGAGCAGTACTTC

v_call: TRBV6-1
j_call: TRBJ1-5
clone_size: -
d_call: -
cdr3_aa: CASIDWGANQPQHF
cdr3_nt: TGTGCCAGCATCGACTGGGGGGCTAATCAGCCCCAGCATTTT

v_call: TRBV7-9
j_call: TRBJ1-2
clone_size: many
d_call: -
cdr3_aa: CASSLEGVGYTF
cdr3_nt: TGTGCCAGCAGCTTAGAAGGTGTTGGCTACACCTTC

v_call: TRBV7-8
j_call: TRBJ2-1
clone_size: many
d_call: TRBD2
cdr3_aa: CASSSRLAGDEQFF
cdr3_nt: TGTGCCAGCAGCTCGCGACTAGCGGGAGATGAGCAGTTCTTC

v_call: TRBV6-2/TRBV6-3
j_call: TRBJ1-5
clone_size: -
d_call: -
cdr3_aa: CASSYWGRGTQHF
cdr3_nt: TGTGCCAGCAGTTACTGGGGGCGAGGGACCCAGCATTTT

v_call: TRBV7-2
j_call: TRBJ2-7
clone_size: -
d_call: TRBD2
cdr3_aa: CASSARPTSGRDEQYF
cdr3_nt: TGTGCCAGCAGCGCCCGTCCGACTAGCGGGAGAGACGAGCAGTACTTC

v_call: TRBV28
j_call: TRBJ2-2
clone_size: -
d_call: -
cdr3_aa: CASRRPGRNGQLFF
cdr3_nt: TGTGCCAGCAGGCGACCCGGTCGTAACGGGCAGCTGTTTTTT

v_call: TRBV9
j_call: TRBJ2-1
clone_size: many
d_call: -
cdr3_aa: CASSVEQGSYNEQFF
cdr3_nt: TGTGCCAGCAGCGTTGAACAGGGATCCTACAATGAGCAGTTCTTC

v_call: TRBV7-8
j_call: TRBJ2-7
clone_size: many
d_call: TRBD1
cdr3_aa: CASSLRGPSDEQYF
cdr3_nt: TGTGCCAGCAGCCTCAGGGGGCCGTCCGACGAGCAGTACTTC

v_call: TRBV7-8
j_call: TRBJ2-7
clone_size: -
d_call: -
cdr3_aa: CASSPEWCFYEQYF
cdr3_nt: TGTGCCAGCAGCCCCGAGTGGTGTTTCTACGAGCAGTACTTC

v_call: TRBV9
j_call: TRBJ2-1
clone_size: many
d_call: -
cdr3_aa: CASSVDDPREQFF
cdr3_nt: TGTGCCAGCAGCGTAGACGACCCCCGTGAGCAGTTCTTC

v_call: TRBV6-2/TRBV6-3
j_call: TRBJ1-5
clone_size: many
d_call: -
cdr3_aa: CASSYRLGNQPQHF
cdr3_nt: TGTGCCAGCAGTTATAGGTTAGGCAATCAGCCCCAGCATTTT

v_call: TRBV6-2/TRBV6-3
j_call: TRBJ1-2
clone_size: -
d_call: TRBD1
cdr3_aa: CASSSLPGQVNYVYTF
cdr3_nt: TGTGCCAGCAGTTCTCTCCCGGGACAGGTTAACTATGTCTACACCTTC

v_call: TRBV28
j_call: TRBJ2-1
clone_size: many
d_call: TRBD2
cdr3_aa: CASSFRRLAGEWDEQFF
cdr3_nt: TGTGCCAGCAGTTTTAGGAGACTAGCGGGAGAATGGGATGAGCAGTTCTTC

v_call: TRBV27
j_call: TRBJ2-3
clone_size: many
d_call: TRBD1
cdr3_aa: CATRDRAQDTQYF
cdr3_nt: TGTGCCACCCGAGACAGGGCCCAAGATACGCAGTATTTT

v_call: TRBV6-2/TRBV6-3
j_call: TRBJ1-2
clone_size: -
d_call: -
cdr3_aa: CASLKRDGNYGYTF
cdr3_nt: TGTGCCAGTCTCAAACGGGACGGCAACTATGGCTACACCTTC

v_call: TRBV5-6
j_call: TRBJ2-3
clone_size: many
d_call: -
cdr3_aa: CASGLGQGQYF
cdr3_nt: TGTGCCAGCGGATTGGGTCAGGGGCAGTATTTT

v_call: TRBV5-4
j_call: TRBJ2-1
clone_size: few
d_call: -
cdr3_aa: CASSLGQVGNEQFF
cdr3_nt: TGTGCCAGCAGCTTGGGGCAGGTGGGGAATGAGCAGTTCTTC

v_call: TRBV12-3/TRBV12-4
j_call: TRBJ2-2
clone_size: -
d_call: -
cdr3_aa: CASSLGGMTGELFF
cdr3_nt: TGTGCCAGCAGCCTTGGCGGGATGACCGGGGAGCTGTTTTTT

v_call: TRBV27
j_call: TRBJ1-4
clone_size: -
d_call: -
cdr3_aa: CASSYSGQGGEKLFF
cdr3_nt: TGTGCCAGCAGTTACTCCGGCCAGGGAGGTGAAAAACTGTTTTTT

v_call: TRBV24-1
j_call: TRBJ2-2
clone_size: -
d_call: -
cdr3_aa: CATLYSSNAGELFF
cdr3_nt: TGTGCCACGCTCTACAGCTCGAACGCCGGGGAGCTGTTTTTT

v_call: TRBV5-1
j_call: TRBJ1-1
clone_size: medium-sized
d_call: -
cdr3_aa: CASSFDGQMNTEAFF
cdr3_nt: TGCGCCAGCAGCTTTGATGGACAGATGAACACTGAAGCTTTCTTT

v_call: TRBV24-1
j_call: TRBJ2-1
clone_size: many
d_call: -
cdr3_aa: CATSNGDEQFF
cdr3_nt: TGTGCCACCAGTAACGGGGATGAGCAGTTCTTC

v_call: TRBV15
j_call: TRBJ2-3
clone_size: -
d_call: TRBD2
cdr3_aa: CATSRGTSGLTDTQYF
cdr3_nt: TGTGCCACCAGCAGAGGGACTAGCGGCCTCACAGATACGCAGTATTTT

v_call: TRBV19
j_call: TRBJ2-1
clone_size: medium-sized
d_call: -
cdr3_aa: CASSLHRSNEQFF
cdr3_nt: TGTGCCAGTAGCCTCCACCGAAGCAATGAGCAGTTCTTC

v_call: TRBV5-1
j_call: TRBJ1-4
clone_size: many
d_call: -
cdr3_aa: CASSLGTSGIEKLFF
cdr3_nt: TGCGCCAGCAGCTTGGGCACTTCAGGGATTGAAAAACTGTTTTTT

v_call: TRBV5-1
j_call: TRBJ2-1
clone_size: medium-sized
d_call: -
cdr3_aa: CASSFGTYTVDEQFF
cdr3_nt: TGCGCCAGCAGCTTTGGTACCTACACGGTTGATGAGCAGTTCTTC

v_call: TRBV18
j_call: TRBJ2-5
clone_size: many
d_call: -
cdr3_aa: CASSPRLETQYF
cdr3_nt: TGTGCCAGCTCACCACGGTTAGAGACCCAGTACTTC

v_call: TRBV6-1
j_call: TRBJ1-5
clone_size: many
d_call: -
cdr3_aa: CASSEGEGQPQHF
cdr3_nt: TGTGCCAGCAGTGAAGGGGAAGGACAGCCCCAGCATTTT

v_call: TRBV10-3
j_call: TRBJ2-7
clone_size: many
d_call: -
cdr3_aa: CAISAQYEQYF
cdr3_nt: TGTGCCATCAGTGCTCAATACGAGCAGTACTTC

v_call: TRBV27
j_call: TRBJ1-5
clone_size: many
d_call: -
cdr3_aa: CASSLDRNQPQHF
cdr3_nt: TGTGCCAGCAGTCTAGACAGGAATCAGCCCCAGCATTTT

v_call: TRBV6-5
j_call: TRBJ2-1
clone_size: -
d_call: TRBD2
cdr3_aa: CASSYTNLAGGYNEQFF
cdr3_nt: TGTGCCAGCAGTTACACCAATCTAGCGGGAGGGTACAATGAGCAGTTCTTC

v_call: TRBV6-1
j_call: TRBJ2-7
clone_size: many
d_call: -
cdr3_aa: CASSLQWYEQYF
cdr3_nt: TGTGCCAGCAGCCTACAATGGTACGAGCAGTACTTC

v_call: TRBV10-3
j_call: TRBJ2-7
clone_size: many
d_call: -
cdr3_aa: CAISEEGGGDQYF
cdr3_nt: TGTGCCATCAGTGAAGAGGGCGGCGGTGATCAGTACTTC

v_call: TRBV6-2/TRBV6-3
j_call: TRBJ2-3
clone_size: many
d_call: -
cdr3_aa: CASSYSLPSDTQYF
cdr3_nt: TGTGCCAGCAGTTATTCCCTTCCGTCGGATACGCAGTATTTT

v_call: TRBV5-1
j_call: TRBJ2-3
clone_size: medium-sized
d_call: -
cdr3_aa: CASTLGRDGRTDTQYF
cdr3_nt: TGCGCCAGCACCCTGGGTAGGGACGGACGCACAGATACGCAGTATTTT

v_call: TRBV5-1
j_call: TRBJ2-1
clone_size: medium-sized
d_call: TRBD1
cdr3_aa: CASSLGTGWDEQFF
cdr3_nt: TGCGCCAGCAGCTTAGGGACAGGGTGGGATGAGCAGTTCTTC

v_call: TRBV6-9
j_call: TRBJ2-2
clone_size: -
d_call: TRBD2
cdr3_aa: CASSFISGSANTGELFF
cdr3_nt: TGTGCCAGCAGTTTCATTAGCGGGTCTGCGAACACCGGGGAGCTGTTTTTT

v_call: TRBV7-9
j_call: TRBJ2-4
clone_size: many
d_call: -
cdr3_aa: CASSLVPPGSRGEILIAKNIQYF
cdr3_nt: TGTGCCAGCAGCTTAGTTCCCCCCGGTTCCAGGGGCGAAATCCTTATAGCCAAAAACATTCAGTACTTC

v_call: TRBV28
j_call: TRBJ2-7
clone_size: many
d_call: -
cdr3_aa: CASRPAGDPYEQYF
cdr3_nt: TGTGCCAGCAGACCGGCCGGGGACCCCTACGAGCAGTACTTC

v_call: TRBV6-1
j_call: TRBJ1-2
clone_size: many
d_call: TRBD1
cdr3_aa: CASSATGAGNYGYTF
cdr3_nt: TGTGCCAGCAGTGCGACAGGGGCGGGGAACTATGGCTACACCTTC

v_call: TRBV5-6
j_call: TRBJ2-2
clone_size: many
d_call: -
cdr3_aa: CASSLYPTGTGELFF
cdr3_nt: TGTGCCAGCAGCTTGTATCCGACAGGCACCGGGGAGCTGTTTTTT

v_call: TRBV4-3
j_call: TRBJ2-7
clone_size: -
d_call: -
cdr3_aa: CASSQLPLAYEQYF
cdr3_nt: TGCGCCAGCAGCCAACTCCCGCTTGCCTACGAGCAGTACTTC

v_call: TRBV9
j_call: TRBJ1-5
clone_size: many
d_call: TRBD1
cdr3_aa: CASSVGTGQGAGQPQHF
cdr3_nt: TGTGCCAGCAGCGTAGGGACAGGACAGGGGGCTGGGCAGCCCCAGCATTTT

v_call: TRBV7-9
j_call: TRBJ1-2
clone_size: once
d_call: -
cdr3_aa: CASSLTGGYTF
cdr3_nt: TGTGCCAGCAGCTTAACGGGTGGCTACACCTTC

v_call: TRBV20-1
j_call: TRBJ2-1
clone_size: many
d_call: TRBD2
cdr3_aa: CSANAEAGSYNEQFF
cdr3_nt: TGCAGTGCCAACGCTGAAGCGGGAAGCTACAATGAGCAGTTCTTC

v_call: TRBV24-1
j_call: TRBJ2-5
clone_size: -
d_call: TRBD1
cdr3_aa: CATSDTGGGESQYF
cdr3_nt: TGTGCCACCAGTGATACAGGGGGAGGCGAGAGCCAGTACTTC

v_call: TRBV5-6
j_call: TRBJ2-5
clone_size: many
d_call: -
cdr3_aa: CASSLAGANFQETQYF
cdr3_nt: TGTGCCAGCAGCTTGGCCGGGGCGAACTTTCAAGAGACCCAGTACTTC